Sequencing of this T cell receptor (beta chain) was carried out in a study of blood T cell repertoires in COVID-19. Data came from immunoSEQ multiplex PCR; TCRdb stores just in-frame clones and leaves some out. The sample includes some 250,000 clones, approximately 80% of them seen just once. Germline V lookup: CDR1 MDHEN, CDR2 SYDVKM. V lost 7 bases, J lost 0 bases, and 8 bases lay in between. There are 13 residues in the CDR3. Sequenced material: peripheral blood. The TCR was taken from a man aged 35 to 55 with acute or convalescent COVID-19. The chain employs TRBV28 and TRBJ2-3; D possibly corresponds to TRBD1 (6 bases). The CDR3: CASNGQSTDTQYF. The CDR3 nucleotides are TGTGCCAGCAACGGACAGAGCACAGATACGCAGTATTTT.